The next 32 T cell receptor beta chains were all read from a single sample in a study of T-cell reconstitution after alpha-beta-depleted transplantation in children. Preparing the TCRbeta library involved the use of unique molecular identifiers. Each CDR3 protein gets one entry after TCRdb re-called the PCR reads with MiXCR. The sample includes approximately 1,000,000 distinct CDR3 sequences, 25% to 30% seen only once; the top ten take roughly 30%. The input for sequencing was PBMCs, mostly from graft donor cells, taken 360 days after TCRalphabeta/CD19-depleted stem cell transplant. These TCRs come from a boy less than two years old who had a stem cell transplant for SCID, so the T cells may come from the graft donor.

This clonotype was observed a few times. The CDR3 here is CASSHMGQGYVRTEAFF. The CDR3 DNA is TGTGCCAGCAGCCATATGGGACAGGGGTATGTGAGGACTGAAGCTTTCTTT. The rearrangement links TRBV4-2 to TRBJ1-1; 10 bases are shared with TRBD1. Germline V lookup: CDR1 LGHNA, CDR2 YNFKEQ. This CDR3 comprises 17 residues. Trimming at V came to 3 bases and at J to 5 bases, leaving 12 bases not matched to a gene.

The V and J genes are TRBV6-1 and TRBJ2-7; a weak D match, TRBD1 (5 bases). Germline V gene data show CDR1 as MNHNS and CDR2 as SASEGT. Deletions cut 8 bases from V and 1 base from J, with 12 bases between. CDR3 length: 13 residues. This CDR3 reads CASRETGSYEQYF. The CDR3 DNA reads as TGTGCCAGCCGAGAAACAGGATCCTACGAGCAGTACTTC.

There are a few counts of this clonotype. The V gene is TRBV4-2, the J gene TRBJ2-3, with D possibly matching TRBD2 (6 bases). V shed 1 base and J shed 6 bases, with 14 bases lying between them. Per the germline V gene, CDR1 is LGHNA and CDR2 is YNFKEQ. CDR3 length: 15 residues. The CDR3 DNA reads TGTGCCAGCAGCCAAGTCCTGGAGGGGAGGGATACGCAGTATTTT. It translates to CASSQVLEGRDTQYF.

V usage is TRBV4-1 and J usage is TRBJ2-7; 10 bases align to TRBD2. V lost 0 bases, J lost 6 bases, and 5 bases stayed unmatched. The length of the CDR3 is 15 residues. CDR1 and CDR2 (germline): MGHRA, YSYEKL. For the CDR3, the DNA is TGCGCCAGCAGCCAAGAGAAACTAGCGGGGATCGAGCAGTACTTC. It specifies CASSQEKLAGIEQYF.

V usage is TRBV27 and J usage is TRBJ1-1; a weak D match, TRBD1 (6 bases). CDR3 size: 13 residues. Per the germline V gene, CDR1 is MNHEY and CDR2 is SMNVEV (reference sequence). V dropped 5 bases and J dropped 5 bases, with 12 bases sitting between them. CDR3 nucleotide sequence: TGTGCCAGCAGTCGGGGGCTGAGAACTGAAGCTTTCTTT. Amino acid sequence: CASSRGLRTEAFF.

In this sample, this clonotype turned up a few times. The genes are TRBV4-1 and TRBJ2-2, with 8 bases matching TRBD1. CDR3 length: 15 amino acids. Germline V lookup: CDR1 MGHRA, CDR2 YSYEKL. Trimming removed 0 bases from V and 6 bases from J; junction bases left unmatched: 3. CDR3 DNA sequence: TGCGCCAGCAGCCAAGAGGACAGGGACTCCGGGGAGCTGTTTTTT. It translates to CASSQEDRDSGELFF.

This clonotype occurred a few times. This chain connects TRBV20-1 to TRBJ2-3; D not certain. The CDR3 sequence is 16 residues long. Trimming pared 1 base from V and 0 bases from J, leaving 14 bases between. Germline assignment: CDR1 DFQATT and CDR2 SNEGSKA (reference sequence). CDR3 in DNA: TGCAGTGCTAGAGCAGTCGCGGCTCCCAGCACAGATACGCAGTATTTT. It encodes CSARAVAAPSTDTQYF.

The chain links TRBV5-5 to TRBJ2-7; 9 nucleotides align to TRBD1. Trimming removed 4 bases from V and 3 bases from J; junction bases left unmatched: 11. This CDR3 is built from 16 residues. From germline, CDR1 is SGHKS and CDR2 YYEKEE (reference sequence). Here the CDR3 reads CASSLQGATSYYEQYF. The CDR3 DNA is TGTGCCAGCAGCCTACAGGGGGCCACCTCGTACTACGAGCAGTACTTC.

The chain couples TRBV27 to TRBJ2-3; TRBD2 agrees at 10 bases. The germline V gene has CDR1 MNHEY and CDR2 SMNVEV (reference sequence). This CDR3 comprises 14 residues. V lost 4 bases, J lost 4 bases, and 2 bases stayed unmatched. CDR3 sequence: CASSWSGGADTQYF. DNA of the CDR3: TGTGCCAGCAGTTGGAGCGGGGGGGCAGATACGCAGTATTTT.

The chain couples TRBV20-1 to TRBJ2-5, with a tentative D call TRBD1 (7 bases). V lost 4 bases and J lost 4, with 22 bases in between. The CDR3 length is 16 residues. Germline V CDR1 and CDR2: DFQATT, SNEGSKA (reference sequence). CDR3 DNA: TGCAGTGCTACATTAGACGCGGGACAGCCTGTAGAGACCCAGTACTTC. The encoded protein is CSATLDAGQPVETQYF.

The CDR3 loop is CAIQRAENTEAFF. The CDR3 DNA is TGTGCCATCCAACGCGCAGAGAACACTGAAGCTTTCTTT. V gene TRBV10-3 combines with J gene TRBJ1-1; D uncertain. Germline CDR1 reads ENHRY; CDR2 reads SYGVKD. Trimming stripped 8 bases from V and 1 base from J, with 11 bases between. This CDR3 is 13 amino acids long.

The chain joins TRBV6-1 to TRBJ1-1; no reliable D call. Germline V gives CDR1 MNHNS, CDR2 SASEGT. Trimming pared 6 bases from V and 2 bases from J, leaving 13 bases between. The CDR3 runs 14 residues. The CDR3 sequence: CASRDLTLNTEAFF. The CDR3 DNA follows: TGTGCCAGCAGGGACCTCACCCTCAACACTGAAGCTTTCTTT.

This clonotype was found many times. This chain connects TRBV7-7 to TRBJ2-3; 15 bases fit TRBD2. Unmatched junction bases numbered 3, after V lost 5 bases and J lost 3 bases. Germline values: CDR1 SSHAT, CDR2 FNYEAQ (reference sequence). The CDR3 is 16 amino acids. The CDR3 sequence: CASSEGLAGGTDTQYF. The DNA of the CDR3 is TGTGCCAGCAGCGAAGGACTAGCGGGGGGGACAGATACGCAGTATTTT.

At least ten counts were recorded for this clonotype. The rearrangement joins TRBV4-3 to TRBJ2-4; TRBD2 aligns across 8 bases. The V gene end was trimmed by 2 bases and the J gene end by 1 base; junction bases not matched to a gene: 4. The CDR3 sequence is 16 residues long. CDR1 is LGHNA, CDR2 YSLEER, per germline. The CDR3 DNA reads TGCGCCAGCAGCCAAAGCATAGCGGGGGCCAAAAACATTCAGTACTTC. This codes for CASSQSIAGAKNIQYF.

The J gene is TRBJ2-4, the V gene TRBV27; tentative D call: TRBD1 (6 bases). The germline CDR1 and CDR2 sequences are MNHEY and SMNVEV (reference sequence). V lost 5 bases and J 2 bases, leaving 10 bases between the germline ends. The CDR3 runs 14 residues. CDR3 amino acids: CASSVRGSKNIQYF. CDR3 nucleotides: TGTGCCAGCAGTGTAAGGGGGTCCAAAAACATTCAGTACTTC.

This clonotype turned up a few times. The genes are TRBV7-2 and TRBJ2-7; D may be TRBD1 (6 bases). CDR3 length: 13 amino acids. V gave up 5 bases and J gave up 1 base, with 9 bases separating them. The germline V gene has CDR1 SGHTA and CDR2 FQGNSA. The CDR3 loop is CASSARGSYEQYF. As DNA, the CDR3 is TGTGCCAGCAGCGCAAGGGGGTCCTACGAGCAGTACTTC.

This rearrangement joins TRBV28 to TRBJ2-7, with 8 bases identical to TRBD1. The CDR3 extends over 16 amino acids. Germline values: CDR1 MDHEN, CDR2 SYDVKM. Germline trimming cut 1 base from V and 3 bases from J; bases unmatched to any gene: 8. Here the CDR3 DNA reads TGTGCCAGCAGTTTATACAAGAAGGGGACAGGCTACGAGCAGTACTTC. It encodes CASSLYKKGTGYEQYF.

The V and J genes are TRBV5-6 and TRBJ2-7; 13 bases are shared with TRBD2. The germline V gene encodes CDR1 SGHDT and CDR2 YYEEEE. The junction had 2 bases not matched to a gene; V was cut back by 0 bases and J by 2 bases. The length of the CDR3 is 16 residues. The CDR3 nucleotides are TGTGCCAGCAGCTTGGTAGGGACTAGCGGGGCCTACGAGCAGTACTTC. Its translation: CASSLVGTSGAYEQYF. The full variable domain, its missing parts supplied by reference TRBV5-6 and TRBJ2-7, is DAGVTQSPTHLIKTRGQQVTLRCSPKSGHDTVSWYQQALGQGPQFIFQYYEEEERQRGNFPDRFSGHQFPNYSSELNVNALLLGDSALYLCASSLVGTSGAYEQYFGPGTRLTVT.

V is TRBV21-1 and J is TRBJ1-6; TRBD1 is taken as the D call from the table, unchecked against the DNA. TRBV21-1 is flagged as a pseudogene. The CDR3 extends over 17 amino acids. The CDR3 coding sequence is TGTGCCAGCAGCAAAGGAAATGACAGGGCAAATAATTCACCCCTCCACTTT. It codes for CASSKGNDRANNSPLHF.

This clonotype was observed many times. The V gene is TRBV4-1, the J gene TRBJ2-7; D is perhaps TRBD1 (5 bases). CDR1 MGHRA and CDR2 YSYEKL come from the germline V gene. This CDR3 is built from 15 residues. Trimming took 3 bases from V and 2 from J, leaving 14 bases between them. Written as DNA, the CDR3 is TGCGCCAGCAGCCACCAGGGATTCCCCACCTACGAGCAGTACTTC. Translation gives CASSHQGFPTYEQYF.

This clonotype appeared a few times. The chain combines TRBV7-2 with TRBJ2-5; 9 bases line up with TRBD1. The CDR3 extends over 16 amino acids. Per the germline V gene, CDR1 is SGHTA and CDR2 is FQGNSA. The V segment lost 8 bases and the J segment 5 bases; nucleotides outside the gene matches: 15. In DNA, the CDR3 is TGTGCCAGCCGATTCACCGGGACAGGGAGGGGGGAGACCCAGTACTTC. This codes for CASRFTGTGRGETQYF.

The chain carries TRBV9 and TRBJ2-1; a weak D match, TRBD1 (6 bases). The CDR3 has 17 amino acids. CDR1 SGDLS and CDR2 YYNGEE come from the germline V gene. V was trimmed by 3 bases and J by 5 bases, leaving 21 bases between them. The CDR3 coding sequence is TGTGCCAGCAGCGGTGGACAAGGGACACACGATAACAATGAGCAGTTCTTC. This translates into CASSGGQGTHDNNEQFF. Full variable domain (remainder filled in from reference TRBV9 and TRBJ2-1): DSGVTQTPKHLITATGQRVTLRCSPRSGDLSVYWYQQSLDQGLQFLIQYYNGEERAKGNILERFSAQQFPDLHSELNLSSLELGDSALYFCASSGGQGTHDNNEQFFGPGTRLTVL.

This clonotype appeared a few times. The chain is built from TRBV2 and TRBJ2-7; 9 bases map to TRBD1. Looked up from germline, CDR1 is SNHLY and CDR2 is FYNNEI. The V gene end was trimmed by 4 bases and the J gene end by 6 bases; junction bases not matched to a gene: 7. CDR3 length: 14 amino acids. CDR3 residues: CASSGGTGLGEQYF. For the CDR3, the DNA is TGTGCCAGCAGTGGAGGGACAGGGTTGGGCGAGCAGTACTTC. The entire variable domain, with the rest obtained from reference TRBV2 and TRBJ2-7, is as follows: EPEVTQTPSHQVTQMGQEVILRCVPISNHLYFYWYRQILGQKVEFLVSFYNNEISEKSEIFDDQFSVERPDGSNFTLKIRSTKLEDSAMYFCASSGGTGLGEQYFGPGTRLTVT.

The gene calls are TRBV20-1 and TRBJ2-5, with TRBD2 matching over 12 bases. CDR3 size: 14 residues. Germline trimming cut 6 bases from V and 9 bases from J; bases unmatched to any gene: 11. Germline CDR1 reads DFQATT; CDR2 reads SNEGSKA (reference sequence). The CDR3 is CSALPSGGAKAQYF. CDR3 nucleotide sequence: TGCAGTGCCTTGCCTAGCGGGGGGGCCAAGGCCCAGTACTTC.

The CDR3 region is CASSLESMRGRGREAFF. The CDR3 DNA sequence: TGTGCCAGCAGCTTAGAATCTATGCGGGGAAGGGGTAGGGAAGCTTTCTTT. The chain recombines TRBV11-2 with TRBJ1-1, with D perhaps matching TRBD1 (5 bases). Germline V gives CDR1 SGHAT, CDR2 FQNNGV. This CDR3 is 17 amino acids long. Trimming took 0 bases from V and 8 from J, leaving 22 bases between them.

This clonotype was detected only a few times. CDR3 in amino acids: CASSSRLADLQETQYF. The DNA of the CDR3 is TGTGCCAGCAGCTCCCGACTAGCGGACCTCCAAGAGACCCAGTACTTC. The chain carries TRBV9 and TRBJ2-5; 9 nucleotides match TRBD2. Germline values: CDR1 SGDLS, CDR2 YYNGEE. The CDR3 sequence is 16 residues long. The junction had 8 bases not matched to a gene; V was cut back by 4 bases and J by 1 base. The full variable domain, completed using reference TRBV9 and TRBJ2-5, is DSGVTQTPKHLITATGQRVTLRCSPRSGDLSVYWYQQSLDQGLQFLIQYYNGEERAKGNILERFSAQQFPDLHSELNLSSLELGDSALYFCASSSRLADLQETQYFGPGTRLLVL.

This chain joins TRBV28 and TRBJ2-7, with TRBD1 matching 7 bases. CDR3 length equals 16 residues. Looked up from germline, CDR1 is MDHEN and CDR2 is SYDVKM. After removal of 2 bases from V and 0 bases from J, the junction contained 7 bases not matched to a gene. CDR3 sequence: CASSLQGTGASYEQYF. The CDR3 nucleotides read TGTGCCAGCAGTTTACAGGGAACAGGGGCCTCCTACGAGCAGTACTTC. The full variable domain, completed using reference TRBV28 and TRBJ2-7, is DVKVTQSSRYLVKRTGEKVFLECVQDMDHENMFWYRQDPGLGLRLIYFSYDVKMKEKGDIPEGYSVSREKKERFSLILESASTNQTSMYLCASSLQGTGASYEQYFGPGTRLTVT.

CDR3 in amino acids: CASRAGIQETQYF. Written as DNA, the CDR3 is TGTGCCAGCAGAGCGGGTATCCAAGAGACCCAGTACTTC. The V and J genes are TRBV6-2 or TRBV6-3 and TRBJ2-5, with D perhaps TRBD2 (6 bases). This CDR3 has 13 residues. V was clipped by 6 bases and J by 1 base, with 9 bases between them. Germline V gene data show CDR1 as MNHEY and CDR2 as SVGEGT.

Remarks on this clonotype: This may come from a read error, since a much larger clone is one base off. This CDR3 fails to terminate in the conserved phenylalanine or tryptophan, so it likely reflects a read error. This rearrangement joins TRBV5-6 to TRBJ2-5, with D unresolved. The CDR3 has 12 residues. CDR1 is SGHDT, CDR2 YYEEEE, per germline. V gave up 2 bases and J gave up 5 bases, with 7 bases separating them. This CDR3 is CASSLGWETQYL. The DNA for the CDR3 is TGTGCCAGCAGCTTAGGATGGGAGACCCAGTACCTC.

This chain joins TRBV6-1 and TRBJ2-2; D might be TRBD1 (6 bases). The CDR3 is 13 residues long. V lost 6 bases and J lost 4, with 9 bases in between. Germline V lookup: CDR1 MNHNS, CDR2 SASEGT. DNA of the CDR3: TGTGCCAGCAGACGGACAGTCACCGGGGAGCTGTTTTTT. Amino acid sequence: CASRRTVTGELFF.

The CDR3 DNA reads TGTGCCAGCAGCCAAGTTCGGACAGGCGTTAGCTCCTACGAGCAGTACTTC. Translated, it gives CASSQVRTGVSSYEQYF. The chain carries TRBV4-2 and TRBJ2-7, with TRBD1 matching 7 bases. Per germline, CDR1 LGHNA and CDR2 YNFKEQ. Trimming cost V 1 base and J 0 bases; bases outside gene matches: 9. This CDR3 contains 17 residues.

The chain is built from TRBV28 and TRBJ1-1, with D uncertain. The V gene lost 5 bases and the J gene lost 6 bases, with 7 bases spanning the gap. CDR1 MDHEN and CDR2 SYDVKM come from the germline V gene. The CDR3 contains 11 residues. CDR3 DNA sequence: TGTGCCAGCAGTATTTTTGCTGAAGCTTTCTTT. Residues: CASSIFAEAFF.